The 9 T cell receptor beta chains below were found in one sample sequenced in a study of identical twins' blood T cells. TCRdb reprocessed the 5' RACE reads via MiXCR and lists one record per CDR3 protein. The sample gives 350,000 to 450,000 distinct CDR3 sequences, more than 25% of which show up once; about 6% is in the top ten. Source material: PBMCs. The receptors here all came from a woman aged 18 to 55 in good health.

This clonotype has only a few counts. The V and J genes are TRBV2 and TRBJ1-4, with 9 bases lining up with TRBD1. From germline, CDR1 is SNHLY and CDR2 FYNNEI. Trimming cost V 3 bases and J 7 bases; bases outside gene matches: 6. CDR3 length: 15 amino acids. CDR3 bases: TGTGCCAGCAGTGATTGGGACAGGGTTGGTGAAAAACTGTTTTTT. As protein: CASSDWDRVGEKLFF.

The genes are TRBV2 and TRBJ1-4; unclear D gene. The CDR3 is 13 amino acids. V was pared by 2 bases and J by 6 bases, with 7 bases between. Germline assignment: CDR1 SNHLY and CDR2 FYNNEI. CDR3 nucleotide sequence: TGTGCCAGCAGTGAAAACACCGATGAAAAACTGTTTTTT. It is translated as CASSENTDEKLFF. Using reference TRBV2 and TRBJ1-4 for the parts outside the CDR3, the full variable domain is EPEVTQTPSHQVTQMGQEVILRCVPISNHLYFYWYRQILGQKVEFLVSFYNNEISEKSEIFDDQFSVERPDGSNFTLKIRSTKLEDSAMYFCASSENTDEKLFFGSGTQLSVL.

The rearrangement links TRBV18 to TRBJ2-7; D is uncertain. V lost 1 base, J lost 2 bases, and 12 bases lay in between. Germline V lookup: CDR1 KGHSH, CDR2 LQKENI. The CDR3 extends over 15 amino acids. Here the CDR3 reads CASSPQLTQTYEQYF. In DNA, the CDR3 is TGTGCCAGCTCACCACAATTGACCCAGACCTACGAGCAGTACTTC.

This clonotype was observed a handful of times. V and J are TRBV5-1 and TRBJ1-2, with D unclear. The V end lost 2 bases, the J end lost 7 bases, and 12 bases lay between the germline ends. CDR3 length: 13 amino acids. The V gene's germline CDR1 is SGHRS and CDR2 YFSETQ. The CDR3 spells CASSFDIRAGYTF. DNA of the CDR3: TGCGCCAGCAGCTTCGACATCCGGGCTGGCTACACCTTC. Full variable domain (rest looked up from reference TRBV5-1 and TRBJ1-2): KAGVTQTPRYLIKTRGQQVTLSCSPISGHRSVSWYQQTPGQGLQFLFEYFSETQRNKGNFPGRFSGRQFSNSRSEMNVSTLELGDSALYLCASSFDIRAGYTFGSGTRLTVV.

This clonotype was counted at least ten times. The chain has TRBV10-1 and TRBJ2-6, with no clear D. The germline CDR1 and CDR2 sequences are WNHNN and SYGVQD (reference sequence). This CDR3 is 15 amino acids long. Trimming shortened V by 0 bases and J by 1 base, and 4 bases separated the two germline ends. This CDR3 reads CASSESGSGANVLTF. The CDR3 bases are TGCGCCAGCAGTGAGTCGGGATCTGGGGCCAACGTCCTGACTTTC.

J is TRBJ1-2 and V is TRBV10-3; D possibly corresponds to TRBD1 (5 bases). V was shortened by 4 bases and J by 7 bases, with 19 bases between the two germline ends. The germline gives CDR1 ENHRY, CDR2 SYGVKD. This CDR3 is 15 amino acids long. The CDR3: CAISGSGGRDSGYTF. In DNA, the CDR3 is TGTGCCATCAGTGGGTCCGGGGGGAGAGACAGTGGCTACACCTTC.

The table lists this clonotype with many counts. The gene calls are TRBV29-1 and TRBJ1-1; TRBD1 matches at 8 bases. Germline assignment: CDR1 SQVTM and CDR2 ANQGSEA. The CDR3 sequence is 14 residues long. V lost 6 bases, J lost 5 bases, and 11 bases stayed unmatched. CDR3 DNA: TGCAGCGTAGCAGTGACAGGGGAGGTGACTGAAGCTTTCTTT. Its translation is CSVAVTGEVTEAFF.

In this sample, this clonotype turned up a few times. The V call is TRBV12-3 or TRBV12-4, the J call TRBJ2-1, with 12 bases that match TRBD2. The CDR3 spans 16 residues. V gave up 5 bases and J gave up 2 bases; unmatched junction bases: 4. CDR3 amino acids: CASSLSSGRAYNEQFF. DNA for the CDR3: TGTGCCAGCAGTCTTTCTAGCGGGAGGGCCTACAATGAGCAGTTCTTC.

This clonotype was found a few times. The CDR3 DNA follows: TGTGCCAGCAGACAGTTCGAGCAGTACTTC. Translated, it gives CASRQFEQYF. V is TRBV2 and J is TRBJ2-7; D remains ambiguous. The CDR3 totals 10 residues. Trimming took 6 bases from V and 6 from J, leaving 6 bases between them. Germline V gene lookup returns CDR1 SNHLY and CDR2 FYNNEI.